The text below deals with one T cell receptor beta chain. This record comes from a study of OX40 agonist ivuxolimab in advanced cancers. The V end lost 0 bases, the J end lost 4 bases, and 13 bases lay between the germline ends. CDR1 is SGDLS and CDR2 is YYNGEE in the germline V gene. The length of the CDR3 is 15 residues. TCRdb's copy holds only in-frame clones and misses some; the assay was immunoSEQ multiplex PCR. The sample holds about 75,000 clones; 85% to 90% are singletons and the top ten take approximately 8%. Sequences were derived from CD4+ or CD8+ T cells sorted from blood, sampled in a trial of the OX40 agonist ivuxolimab. This chain uses TRBV9 with TRBJ1-1; D uncertain. The clonotype originates from an adult with an advanced solid tumor such as melanoma, head and neck, liver or kidney cancer. CDR3 sequence reads: CASSVAMTTFTEAFF. The CDR3 DNA reads TGTGCCAGCAGCGTAGCGATGACCACCTTCACTGAAGCTTTCTTT.